This T cell receptor (beta chain) was sequenced during a study of T cell changes during pregnancy in multiple sclerosis. Repertoires were generated with immunoSEQ multiplex PCR, while TCRdb's copy carries only in-frame clones and drops some. The sample records about 67,000 clones, around nine tenths being singletons. There are 17 residues in the CDR3. V shed 3 bases and J 0 bases; nucleotides not matched to a gene: 8. Germline V gene lookup returns CDR1 MNHNS and CDR2 SASEGT. The sequence derives from a female donor in good health, enrolled as a control in a pregnancy study. The sequences come from peripheral blood, collected in the first trimester of pregnancy. J is TRBJ2-3 and V is TRBV6-1; 8 nucleotides align to TRBD2. The CDR3 sequence: CASSDPPGGSSTDTQYF. The CDR3 DNA follows: TGTGCCAGCAGTGACCCCCCGGGGGGGTCTAGCACAGATACGCAGTATTTT.